Below, 26 T cell receptor beta chains from the same sample are listed, as sequenced in a study of blood T cell repertoires in COVID-19. Libraries were prepared by immunoSEQ multiplex PCR; TCRdb keeps only in-frame clonotypes and omits some of them. The repertoire holds roughly 150,000 clones, with 85% as singletons. The material sequenced was peripheral blood. The receptors stem from a man in his forties or fifties with acute or convalescent COVID-19.

The genes are TRBV5-4 and TRBJ1-1, with a weak D call TRBD1 (6 bases). The germline V and J ends were trimmed by 0 bases and 1 base, with 13 bases remaining between them. The CDR3 extends over 16 amino acids. Germline V gene sequence: CDR1 SGHNT, CDR2 YYREEE (reference sequence). DNA of the CDR3: TGTGCCAGCAGCTTGGGCACAGGGTTGACGAACACTGAAGCTTTCTTT. This gives the protein CASSLGTGLTNTEAFF.

V usage is TRBV15 and J usage is TRBJ2-1; TRBD2 matches at 7 bases. Germline V CDR1 and CDR2: LNHNV, YYDKDF (reference sequence). The CDR3 is 17 residues long. The junction had 6 bases not matched to a gene; V was cut back by 1 base and J by 0 bases. CDR3 residues: CATSRAGGPSSYNEQFF. CDR3 DNA sequence: TGTGCCACCAGCAGAGCGGGGGGACCTAGCTCCTACAATGAGCAGTTCTTC.

This chain connects TRBV9 to TRBJ2-5; D possibly corresponds to TRBD1 (5 bases). CDR1 is SGDLS, CDR2 YYNGEE, per germline. This CDR3 is 13 amino acids long. V lost 4 bases and J lost 4, with 11 bases in between. The CDR3 bases are TGTGCCAGCAGCTCAAGTCAGGGAGAGACCCAGTACTTC. It translates to CASSSSQGETQYF.

The rearrangement joins TRBV18 to TRBJ1-1; a possible D gene is TRBD1 (5 bases). The CDR3 has 14 residues. The V end was cut by 1 base, the J end by 5 bases, with 11 bases between. Germline CDR1 reads KGHSH; CDR2 reads LQKENI. Here the CDR3 reads CASSPRMGGTEAFF. CDR3 DNA sequence: TGTGCCAGCTCACCACGGATGGGGGGGACTGAAGCTTTCTTT.

The genes are TRBV11-2 and TRBJ2-3; unclear D gene. The CDR3 totals 14 residues. CDR1 and CDR2 from the germline V gene are SGHAT and FQNNGV. Trimming left V 5 bases short and J 4 bases short, with 13 bases between. The CDR3 nucleotides are TGTGCCAGCAGCAGAACCGCTACGGCAGATACGCAGTATTTT. It encodes CASSRTATADTQYF. The variable domain in full, with the rest retrieved from reference TRBV11-2 and TRBJ2-3, is EAGVAQSPRYKIIEKRQSVAFWCNPISGHATLYWYQQILGQGPKLLIQFQNNGVVDDSQLPKDRFSAERLKGVDSTLKIQPAKLEDSAVYLCASSRTATADTQYFGPGTRLTVL.

V gene TRBV6-5 combines with J gene TRBJ1-2; the D gene is possibly TRBD1 (5 bases). The V and J ends lost 6 bases and 1 base respectively, with 12 bases between them. Germline CDR1 MNHEY, CDR2 SVGAGI. The CDR3 sequence is 14 residues long. The CDR3 loop reads CASSQVGLNYGYTF. DNA of the CDR3: TGTGCCAGCAGCCAAGTGGGGCTTAACTATGGCTACACCTTC.

The rearrangement joins TRBV6-5 to TRBJ1-1, with a tentative D call TRBD1 (6 bases). Trimming removed 10 bases from V and 1 base from J, with 10 bases in between. Per germline, CDR1 MNHEY and CDR2 SVGAGI. The CDR3 is 12 residues long. The CDR3 DNA reads TGTGCCACAAGGACAGAGAACACTGAAGCTTTCTTT. Translation: CATRTENTEAFF.

This chain joins TRBV20-1 and TRBJ2-3; a weak D match, TRBD2 (5 bases). V lost 3 bases and J 1 base, leaving 8 bases between the germline ends. The germline V gene encodes CDR1 DFQATT and CDR2 SNEGSKA (reference sequence). This CDR3 has 13 amino acids. CDR3 loop: CSASNSGTDTQYF. The CDR3 DNA reads as TGCAGTGCTAGTAATAGCGGCACAGATACGCAGTATTTT.

The chain recombines TRBV6-5 with TRBJ2-2, with D tentatively TRBD1 (6 bases). The germline gives CDR1 MNHEY, CDR2 SVGAGI. The CDR3 covers 15 residues. Trimming shortened V by 7 bases and J by 3 bases, and 15 bases separated the two germline ends. In DNA, the CDR3 is TGTGCCAGCACCCGGACAGAAGGTGACACCGGGGAGCTGTTTTTT. Its translation is CASTRTEGDTGELFF.

This clone was observed at least ten times. This chain uses TRBV9 with TRBJ1-2; no definite D call. The CDR3 contains 15 residues. Germline V CDR1 and CDR2: SGDLS, YYNGEE. Trimming removed 7 bases from V and 8 bases from J, with 24 bases in between. As DNA, the CDR3 is TGTGCCAGCTCTCCAAACGGGCCGGAGGGTAACGGCTACACCTTC. Translating gives CASSPNGPEGNGYTF.

This rearrangement joins TRBV7-9 to TRBJ1-2; D gene unclear. Germline values: CDR1 SEHNR, CDR2 FQNEAQ (reference sequence). This CDR3 has 16 amino acids. The ends were cut back, 5 bases at V and 2 bases at J, with 18 bases in the middle. CDR3 in DNA: TGTGCCAGCAGCCGTGGCAGCCCAACTACCAACTATGGCTACACCTTC. Its protein product is CASSRGSPTTNYGYTF.

The V gene is TRBV28, the J gene TRBJ1-5; D might be TRBD1 (5 bases). The CDR3 has 17 amino acids. Germline V gene data show CDR1 as MDHEN and CDR2 as SYDVKM. V lost 3 bases and J lost 0, with 15 bases in between. The CDR3 sequence: CASSFINRGHSNQPQHF. The CDR3 DNA follows: TGTGCCAGCAGTTTTATCAATCGAGGACATAGCAATCAGCCCCAGCATTTT.

The rearrangement links TRBV19 to TRBJ2-1; a possible D gene is TRBD1 (6 bases). Germline V gene data show CDR1 as LNHDA and CDR2 as SQIVND (reference sequence). This CDR3 spans 15 amino acids. Trimming shortened V by 5 bases and J by 2 bases, and 13 bases separated the two germline ends. CDR3 in amino acids: CASSHLRGPYNEQFF. In nucleotides, the CDR3 is TGTGCCAGTAGTCACCTCAGGGGACCCTACAATGAGCAGTTCTTC.

This clone is a singleton in its sample. The chain couples TRBV2 to TRBJ1-2, with 10 bases fitting TRBD1. Germline V lookup: CDR1 SNHLY, CDR2 FYNNEI. Unmatched junction bases numbered 7, after V lost 6 bases and J lost 6 bases. The CDR3 totals 14 residues. The CDR3 sequence is CASREDRGRNGYTF. The CDR3 coding sequence is TGTGCCAGCAGAGAGGACAGGGGGAGGAATGGCTACACCTTC.

This clone was detected once. This CDR3 reads CASSLRTGTGDTDTQYF. The CDR3 region has the DNA TGCGCCAGCAGCTTACGCACCGGGACAGGGGACACAGATACGCAGTATTTT. The rearrangement uses TRBV5-1 and TRBJ2-3; 10 bases are a match to TRBD1. The CDR3 has 17 amino acids. Per germline, CDR1 SGHRS and CDR2 YFSETQ. V dropped 2 bases and J dropped 2; count of bases not matched to a gene: 8.

The chain uses TRBV11-2 and TRBJ2-2, with D uncertain. There are 15 residues in the CDR3. The germline CDR1 and CDR2 sequences are SGHAT and FQNNGV. Trimming removed 5 bases from V and 5 bases from J, with 15 bases in between. The CDR3 DNA sequence: TGTGCCAGCAGCCAAGTTGGGCCCCGGACCGGGGAGCTGTTTTTT. This codes for CASSQVGPRTGELFF.

This chain joins TRBV29-1 and TRBJ1-1, with 8 positions matching TRBD1. The CDR3 totals 13 residues. V trimming: 1 base; J trimming: 8 bases; junction bases outside the gene matches: 6. CDR1 is SQVTM, CDR2 ANQGSEA, per germline. CDR3: CSVEGHRDREAFF. The DNA of the CDR3 is TGCAGCGTTGAAGGTCACCGGGACAGGGAAGCTTTCTTT.

This sequence joins TRBV28 and TRBJ2-4; 8 nucleotides align to TRBD2. This CDR3 comprises 13 residues. The germline V gene has CDR1 MDHEN and CDR2 SYDVKM. With 1 base clipped from V and 11 bases from J, the junction kept 4 bases outside the gene matches. The CDR3 DNA sequence: TGTGCCAGCAGTTTATTGGCGGGAGGTCTTCAGTACTTC. This codes for CASSLLAGGLQYF.

This sequence joins TRBV10-3 and TRBJ1-2, with D hard to call. V gave up 2 bases and J gave up 3 bases, with 13 bases separating them. The CDR3 sequence is 15 residues long. From germline, CDR1 is ENHRY and CDR2 SYGVKD. The CDR3 reads CAISELGPDDYGYTF. The CDR3 nucleotides are TGTGCCATCAGTGAGCTAGGTCCGGATGACTATGGCTACACCTTC.

CDR3 sequence: CASSWTSGYTDTQYF. In DNA form, the CDR3 reads TGCGCCAGCAGCTGGACTAGCGGTTACACAGATACGCAGTATTTT. V is TRBV5-1 and J is TRBJ2-3, with 10 bases fitting TRBD2. Germline V gene data show CDR1 as SGHRS and CDR2 as YFSETQ. This CDR3 region has 15 residues. Losses at the gene ends were 3 bases for V and 2 bases for J; bases not matched to a gene: 3.

This chain joins TRBV28 and TRBJ1-2; perhaps TRBD1 as D (5 bases). The germline CDR1 and CDR2 sequences are MDHEN and SYDVKM. The CDR3 has 12 residues. The V gene lost 3 bases and the J gene lost 5 bases, with 7 bases spanning the gap. The chain's CDR3 is CASSLSGYGYTF. As DNA, the CDR3 is TGTGCCAGCAGTTTGTCAGGGTATGGCTACACCTTC.

The genes are TRBV27 and TRBJ2-7, with 9 bases matching TRBD1. Germline V gene data show CDR1 as MNHEY and CDR2 as SMNVEV (reference sequence). The CDR3 is 15 amino acids. V gave up 5 bases and J gave up 4 bases; unmatched junction bases: 9. CDR3 in DNA: TGTGCCAGCAGTGGTTCCGGGACAGGGCTTTACGAGCAGTACTTC. This codes for CASSGSGTGLYEQYF.

The chain is built from TRBV18 and TRBJ2-1, with 9 nucleotides matching TRBD1. The ends lost 7 bases at V and 6 bases at J; junction bases unmatched: 10. The CDR3 spans 15 residues. Germline CDR1 reads KGHSH; CDR2 reads LQKENI. CDR3 in amino acids: CASYRPGTGRNEQFF. The CDR3 nucleotides read TGTGCCAGCTACCGTCCCGGGACAGGGCGCAATGAGCAGTTCTTC.

The chain employs TRBV3-1 (or the pseudogene TRBV3-2) and TRBJ1-1; D not resolved. The CDR3 consists of 14 residues. Germline values: CDR1 LGHDT, CDR2 YNNKEL (reference sequence). With 1 base removed from V and 12 bases from J, the gap between germline ends came to 18 bases. The CDR3 coding sequence is TGTGCCAGCAGCCAAGCCGGTCCCCTAGTACAATCTTTCTTT. Its translation: CASSQAGPLVQSFF.

This clone was seen more than once but under ten times. The chain links TRBV7-9 to TRBJ2-7; no definite D call. Germline CDR1 is SEHNR and CDR2 is FQNEAQ (reference sequence). The CDR3 is 13 amino acids. Trimming took off 1 base at V and 3 bases at J, with 7 bases between the two ends. The CDR3 coding sequence is TGTGCCAGCAGCTTAGAGCCGAACTACGAGCAGTACTTC. Its protein is CASSLEPNYEQYF. Full variable domain (outside the CDR3, taken from reference TRBV7-9 and TRBJ2-7): DTGVSQNPRHKITKRGQNVTFRCDPISEHNRLYWYRQTLGQGPEFLTYFQNEAQLEKSRLLSDRFSAERPKGSFSTLEIQRTEQGDSAMYLCASSLEPNYEQYFGPGTRLTVT.

This clone was seen once. J is TRBJ2-1 and V is TRBV19; unclear D gene. V lost 3 bases and J 0 bases, leaving 12 bases between the germline ends. The CDR3 has 16 amino acids. Germline V gives CDR1 LNHDA, CDR2 SQIVND (reference sequence). CDR3 sequence reads: CASSMRVSSSYNEQFF. The CDR3 coding sequence is TGTGCCAGTAGTATGAGAGTCTCTAGCTCCTACAATGAGCAGTTCTTC.